This T cell receptor (beta chain) is from a study of OX40 agonist ivuxolimab in advanced cancers. Overall study context: Averaging roughly 60 years in age, with a range of roughly 20 to 80, the cohort was around 83% male. Study-level results: In the 0.1 to 3.0 mg/kg range, CD4+ and CD8+ blood T cells had expanded clonally by week 6.

The CDR3 has 13 amino acids. CDR1 MNHEY and CDR2 SMNVEV come from the germline V gene (reference sequence). V was shortened by 3 bases and J by 5 bases, with 8 bases between the two germline ends. The sample holds one count of this clone. What it recognizes is unknown. The sample has other DNA sequences that encode this CDR3 too. The table came from immunoSEQ multiplex PCR; TCRdb's copy has only in-frame clones and leaves some out. The table records 55,000 to 75,000 clones, 90% to 95% of them present only once. If patients had autoimmune disease history or systemic immunosuppression, they were excluded. At baseline, cycle 4 day 1, and cycle 7 day 1, blood was sampled.

This clonotype was sampled from an adult with an advanced solid tumor such as melanoma, head and neck, liver or kidney cancer. The rearrangement links TRBV27 to TRBJ2-1; D is unclear. Sequences were derived from CD4+ or CD8+ T cells sorted from blood, sampled in a trial of the OX40 agonist ivuxolimab. The CDR3 sequence: CASSFGQNNEQFF. The CDR3, as DNA: TGTGCCAGCAGTTTCGGGCAGAACAATGAGCAGTTCTTC.